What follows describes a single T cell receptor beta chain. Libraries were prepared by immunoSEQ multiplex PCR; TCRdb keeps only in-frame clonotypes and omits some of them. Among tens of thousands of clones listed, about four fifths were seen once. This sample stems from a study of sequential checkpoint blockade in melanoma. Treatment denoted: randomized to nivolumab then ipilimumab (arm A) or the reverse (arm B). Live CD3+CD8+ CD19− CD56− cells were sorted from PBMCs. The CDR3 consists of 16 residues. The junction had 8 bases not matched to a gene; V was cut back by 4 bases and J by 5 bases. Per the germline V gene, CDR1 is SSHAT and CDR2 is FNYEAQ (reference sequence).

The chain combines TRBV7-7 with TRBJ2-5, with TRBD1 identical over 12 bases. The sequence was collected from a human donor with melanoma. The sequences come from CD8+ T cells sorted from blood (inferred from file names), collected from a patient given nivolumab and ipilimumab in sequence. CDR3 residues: CASSSDRDRGRETQYF. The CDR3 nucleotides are TGTGCCAGCAGCTCGGACCGGGACAGGGGGCGGGAGACCCAGTACTTC. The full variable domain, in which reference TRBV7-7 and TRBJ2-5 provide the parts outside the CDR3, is GAGVSQSPRYKVTKRGQDVTLRCDPISSHATLYWYQQALGQGPEFLTYFNYEAQPDKSGLPSDRFSAERPEGSISTLTIQRTEQRDSAMYRCASSSDRDRGRETQYFGPGTRLLVL.